The following is a TCR beta chain sequence with its context. Its antigen is unknown. The source of the sample is a study of T cell responses to AZD1222 COVID-19 vaccine. The study's findings and limits: Among AZD1222 vaccinees, only 5 to 7 were seropositive at baseline. When two AZD1222 doses had been given, Spike-specific TCR breadth and depth rose.

The CDR3 has 15 residues. The germline CDR1 and CDR2 sequences are MNHNS and SASEGT. Losses at the gene ends were 3 bases for V and 2 bases for J; bases not matched to a gene: 1. Produced via immunoSEQ multiplex PCR; TCRdb's table is partial and in-frame only. The data hold roughly 49,000 clones, with roughly 90% observed a single time. V gene TRBV6-1 combines with J gene TRBJ2-1; 10 bases are shared with TRBD1. Sequencing was performed on peripheral blood, taken 28 days after the second AZD1222 dose. This sequence was found in an adult who received the AZD1222 COVID-19 vaccine. The CDR3 region is CASSETGGTYNEQFF. In nucleotides, the CDR3 is TGTGCCAGCAGTGAGACAGGGGGCACCTACAATGAGCAGTTCTTC.